The 17 T cell receptor beta chains below come from one sample, sequenced in a study of blood T cell repertoires in COVID-19. Assay: immunoSEQ multiplex PCR; the TCRdb copy retains only in-frame clones and omits some. The data contain 25,000 to 30,000 clones, approximately 88% of them singletons. Sequenced input: peripheral blood. The receptors stem from a human donor in a cohort sampled during active COVID-19.

The gene calls are TRBV19 and TRBJ2-7, with 8 bases that match TRBD1. V lost 4 bases, J lost 2 bases, and 10 bases stayed unmatched. The CDR3 has 16 residues. Germline CDR1 and CDR2: LNHDA and SQIVND (reference sequence). CDR3 sequence (DNA): TGTGCCAGTAGTAACCTCCGGGACAGGAGACCCTACGAGCAGTACTTC. It encodes CASSNLRDRRPYEQYF.

The chain links TRBV5-1 to TRBJ2-3; D gene ambiguous. The CDR3 runs to 12 residues. CDR1 and CDR2 from the germline V gene are SGHRS and YFSETQ. Trimming stripped 4 bases from V and 6 bases from J, with 9 bases between. CDR3 DNA sequence: TGCGCCAGCAGCGATCCCCAGGATACGCAGTATTTT. This gives the protein CASSDPQDTQYF.

This clone was recorded once. The chain uses TRBV19 and TRBJ2-1, with 9 nucleotides matching TRBD1. The CDR3 has 17 amino acids. Losses at the gene ends were 3 bases for V and 5 bases for J; bases not matched to a gene: 11. Germline V gene lookup returns CDR1 LNHDA and CDR2 SQIVND (reference sequence). The CDR3 region has the DNA TGTGCCAGTAGTATGATACAGGGGGCGCTTGGGGACAATGAGCAGTTCTTC. Translating gives CASSMIQGALGDNEQFF.

This rearrangement joins TRBV5-4 to TRBJ2-6; D gene unclear. This CDR3 comprises 14 residues. CDR1 is SGHNT, CDR2 YYREEE, per germline (reference sequence). The V and J ends lost 4 bases and 0 bases respectively, with 5 bases between them. This CDR3 reads CASSRDSGANVLTF. Here the CDR3 DNA reads TGTGCCAGCAGCAGAGACTCTGGGGCCAACGTCCTGACTTTC.

This clone came up a few times. V and J are TRBV6-6 and TRBJ1-2; D may be TRBD1 (5 bases). Germline V gives CDR1 MNHNY, CDR2 SVGAGI (reference sequence). Deletions cut 8 bases from V and 5 bases from J, with 15 bases between. The CDR3 is 13 residues long. CDR3 loop: CASAQDSGYGYTF. Here the CDR3 DNA reads TGTGCCAGCGCTCAAGACAGTGGGTATGGCTACACCTTC.

In DNA form, the CDR3 reads TGTGCCAGCAGTGAAAGGGGTGGGTGGAACACCGGGGAGCTGTTTTTT. Amino acid sequence: CASSERGGWNTGELFF. The rearrangement links TRBV2 to TRBJ2-2, with D tentatively TRBD1 (5 bases). Trimming left V 2 bases short and J 1 base short, with 11 bases between. Germline lookup yields CDR1 SNHLY and CDR2 FYNNEI. This CDR3 contains 16 residues.

V and J are TRBV15 and TRBJ2-6; 9 bases match TRBD1. Germline trimming cut 3 bases from V and 2 bases from J; bases unmatched to any gene: 8. This CDR3 is 18 amino acids long. Per the germline V gene, CDR1 is LNHNV and CDR2 is YYDKDF (reference sequence). The CDR3 spells CATSSPVQGAPGANVLTF. CDR3 sequence (DNA): TGTGCCACCAGCAGTCCCGTACAGGGGGCCCCTGGGGCCAACGTCCTGACTTTC.

The genes are TRBV29-1 and TRBJ1-6; 7 bases fit TRBD1. The CDR3 loop spans 13 amino acids. The V gene end was trimmed by 7 bases and the J gene end by 8 bases; junction bases not matched to a gene: 8. CDR1 and CDR2 from the germline V gene are SQVTM and ANQGSEA. The CDR3 sequence is CSARDSLDSPLHF. In DNA form, the CDR3 reads TGCAGCGCCCGGGACAGCTTAGATTCACCCCTCCACTTT.

The gene calls are TRBV18 and TRBJ2-7; TRBD1 agrees at 10 bases. V shed 6 bases, J shed 4 bases, and the junction held 15 bases outside the gene matches. CDR1 and CDR2 from the germline V gene are KGHSH and LQKENI. There are 17 residues in the CDR3. This chain's CDR3 is CASSQTGGQGVVYEQYF. CDR3 DNA sequence: TGTGCCAGCTCCCAGACAGGCGGACAGGGGGTAGTATACGAGCAGTACTTC.

The rearrangement uses TRBV5-4 and TRBJ2-2; 9 bases map to TRBD1. Trimming removed 0 bases from V and 4 bases from J; junction bases left unmatched: 4. From germline, CDR1 is SGHNT and CDR2 YYREEE (reference sequence). The CDR3 spans 16 residues. The CDR3 here is CASSLADRGITGELFF. In DNA form, the CDR3 reads TGTGCCAGCAGCTTGGCCGACAGGGGGATCACCGGGGAGCTGTTTTTT.

This clone was counted a single time. The rearrangement joins TRBV7-3 to TRBJ1-1, with D possibly being TRBD1 (5 bases). Germline lookup yields CDR1 SGHTA and CDR2 FQGTGA. Trimming removed 2 bases from V and 8 bases from J, with 12 bases in between. The CDR3 length is 13 residues. CDR3: CASSLVGAGEAFF. The CDR3 DNA follows: TGTGCCAGCAGCTTAGTAGGGGCGGGGGAAGCTTTCTTT.

This rearrangement joins TRBV9 to TRBJ1-1; D might be TRBD1 (5 bases). Germline V gene lookup returns CDR1 SGDLS and CDR2 YYNGEE. CDR3 length: 14 residues. V shed 2 bases and J shed 3 bases, with 11 bases lying between them. CDR3 in DNA: TGTGCCAGCAGCGTCAGGGTGGTCGACACTGAAGCTTTCTTT. Its protein product is CASSVRVVDTEAFF.

The chain is built from TRBV14 and TRBJ1-6; D is uncertain. This CDR3 is 13 amino acids long. From germline, CDR1 is SGHDN and CDR2 FVKESK. The V and J ends lost 2 bases and 9 bases respectively, with 8 bases between them. CDR3 sequence reads: CASSQLSISPLHF. CDR3 in DNA: TGTGCCAGCAGCCAACTATCCATTTCACCCCTCCACTTT. Combining the CDR3 with reference TRBV14 and TRBJ1-6 gives the whole variable domain EAGVTQFPSHSVIEKGQTVTLRCDPISGHDNLYWYRRVMGKEIKFLLHFVKESKQDESGMPNNRFLAERTGGTYSTLKVQPAELEDSGVYFCASSQLSISPLHFGNGTRLTVT.

This chain links TRBV5-1 with TRBJ2-5, with TRBD2 matching 10 bases. The CDR3 extends over 14 amino acids. In germline, CDR1 is SGHRS, CDR2 YFSETQ. V lost 2 bases and J lost 5; bases outside the gene matches: 3. CDR3 sequence (DNA): TGCGCCAGCAGCTTAACTAGCGGGGATGAGACCCAGTACTTC. It specifies CASSLTSGDETQYF.

This chain connects TRBV5-1 to TRBJ2-5; 9 bases map to TRBD2. The ends lost 0 bases at V and 2 bases at J; junction bases unmatched: 2. Germline-derived CDR1 and CDR2 are SGHRS and YFSETQ. The length of the CDR3 is 15 residues. CDR3: CASSLGGGDQETQYF. The CDR3 DNA follows: TGCGCCAGCAGCTTGGGCGGGGGGGATCAAGAGACCCAGTACTTC.

The rearrangement joins TRBV29-1 to TRBJ2-5; D perhaps matches TRBD1 (5 bases). Deletions cut 5 bases from V and 1 base from J, with 8 bases between. From germline, CDR1 is SQVTM and CDR2 ANQGSEA. CDR3 length: 12 amino acids. The CDR3 DNA is TGCAGCGTTTCGACAGCCCAAGAGACCCAGTACTTC. This sequence encodes CSVSTAQETQYF.

The chain carries TRBV15 and TRBJ2-3, with 11 bases that match TRBD2. V gave up 4 bases and J gave up 0 bases; unmatched junction bases: 3. The CDR3 spans 16 residues. Germline V lookup: CDR1 LNHNV, CDR2 YYDKDF (reference sequence). CDR3 sequence: CATSTRTSGSTDTQYF. In DNA form, the CDR3 reads TGTGCCACCAGCACCAGGACTAGCGGGAGCACAGATACGCAGTATTTT.